The rows below give T cell receptor beta chains drawn from one sample of a study of identical twins. TCRdb fed the 5' RACE reads into MiXCR, producing one record per CDR3 protein. This repertoire shows around 680,000 distinct CDR3 sequences, approximately 9% found once; its top ten account for approximately 0.96%. This same sample was also taken into another study, of yellow fever vaccine responses in identical twins.

The source material was PBMCs. The receptors originated from a woman under 30 in good health. CDR3s include the opening cysteine and the closing phenylalanine or tryptophan. D genes are given only for firm matches. Clone size is shown for a subset of rows, as once, few, many or a class of expanded clone.

j_gene | d_gene | abundance | v_gene | CDR3nt | CDR3aa
TRBJ2-2 | TRBD2 | few | TRBV7-6 | TGTGCCAGCAGCTTAACTAGCGGGAGTACCGGGGAGCTGTTTTTT | CASSLTSGSTGELFF
TRBJ2-4 | NA | NA | TRBV12-3/TRBV12-4 | TGTGCCAGCAGTTTTGGGGGGGCAGTATCCGCTAGGGCCAAAAACATTCAGTACTTC | CASSFGGAVSARAKNIQYF
TRBJ2-5 | NA | NA | TRBV20-1 | TGCTGCGCTAAGCTCGATTCCCGGGACACCATGCAAGAGACCCAGTACTTC | CCAKLDSRDTMQETQYF
TRBJ2-7 | NA | few | TRBV7-9 | TGTGCCAGCAGCTCCCTAGCGCAGAGCTCCTACGAGCAGTACTTC | CASSSLAQSSYEQYF
TRBJ1-2 | NA | few | TRBV3-1 | TGTGCCAGCAGCCAAGGAGCAGGGCAAGGCTACACCTTC | CASSQGAGQGYTF
TRBJ2-7 | NA | once | TRBV28 | TGTGCCAGCAGTTCGGTAGCAGGAGGCTCCTACGAGCAGTACTTC | CASSSVAGGSYEQYF
TRBJ2-3 | TRBD2 | NA | TRBV27 | TGTGCCAGCAATCTAGCGGGGGGAACCACAGATACGCAGTATTTT | CASNLAGGTTDTQYF
TRBJ2-1 | NA | many | TRBV24-1 | TGTGCCACCAGTGTGGGGAGAGGCTTTAGCAATGAGCAGTTCTTC | CATSVGRGFSNEQFF
TRBJ2-3 | NA | few | TRBV18 | TGTGCCAGCTCAGGGTCAGCCACCTACACAGATACGCAGTATTTT | CASSGSATYTDTQYF
TRBJ1-5 | TRBD1 | few | TRBV24-1 | TGTGCCACCAGCCGGACAGGGAAATTCAATCAGCCCCAGCATTTT | CATSRTGKFNQPQHF
TRBJ2-7 | TRBD1 | NA | TRBV11-1 | TGTGCCAGCAGCCCGACGACAGGGGGTATTCGTCGAGACGAGCAGTACTTC | CASSPTTGGIRRDEQYF
TRBJ2-7 | NA | few | TRBV20-1 | TGCAGTGCTACATCCGACCGGGAGCCCTGGGAGCAGTACTTC | CSATSDREPWEQYF
TRBJ2-5 | TRBD1 | many | TRBV20-1 | TGCAGTGCAGCTGGGACAGGGCGGGAGACCCAGTACTTC | CSAAGTGRETQYF
TRBJ2-1 | TRBD1 | NA | TRBV11-3 | TGTGCCAGCAGCCCCGGTTTTACAGGGGGCAATGAGCAGTTCTTC | CASSPGFTGGNEQFF
TRBJ2-3 | NA | many | TRBV3-1 | TGTGCCAGCAGCCAAACGGGGAATACGCAGTATTTT | CASSQTGNTQYF